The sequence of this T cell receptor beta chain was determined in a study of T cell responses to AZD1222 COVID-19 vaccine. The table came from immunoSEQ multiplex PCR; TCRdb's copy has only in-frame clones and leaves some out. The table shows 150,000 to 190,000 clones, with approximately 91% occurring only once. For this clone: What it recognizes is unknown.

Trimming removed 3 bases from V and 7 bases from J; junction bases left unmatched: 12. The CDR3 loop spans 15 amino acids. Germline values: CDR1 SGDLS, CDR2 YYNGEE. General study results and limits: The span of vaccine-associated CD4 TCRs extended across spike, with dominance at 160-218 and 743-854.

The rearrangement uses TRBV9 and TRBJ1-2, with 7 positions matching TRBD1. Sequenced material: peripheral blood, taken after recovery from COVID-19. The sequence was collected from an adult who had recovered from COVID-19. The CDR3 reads CASSADRAAMGGYTF. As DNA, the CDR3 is TGTGCCAGCAGCGCCGACAGGGCGGCGATGGGTGGCTACACCTTC.